The sequence of this TCR beta chain was determined in a study of blood T cell repertoires in COVID-19. Overall study: Acute and convalescent COVID-19 samples came from the United States, Italy and Spain. T cells, B-cell-depleted T cells, or PBMCs supplied cDNA or gDNA.

Per germline, CDR1 LNHDA and CDR2 SQIVND (reference sequence). Trimming cost V 7 bases and J 4 bases, with 13 bases left between them. The CDR3 is made up of 13 amino acids. Original handling: Amplifying reference gene primers gave estimates of nucleated cell counts. Using immunoSEQ multiplex PCR, the repertoire was profiled, and TCRdb retains in-frame clones only, with some absent. V, J and clone size reflect that table, while D and trimming were determined from the DNA. The sample yields fewer than 120,000 clones, 65% to 90% seen once. Sequencing was carried out using peripheral blood. The clonotype originates from a woman aged 55-69 years with acute or convalescent COVID-19. V usage is TRBV19 and J usage is TRBJ1-2; D remains unclear. The CDR3 region has the DNA TGTGCCAGTACCCGGGAGGTGGGCTATGGCTACACCTTC. Its translation: CASTREVGYGYTF.